Shown below are 22 T cell receptor beta chains from a single sample sequenced in a study of shared clonotypes between healthy human individuals. Generated by immunoSEQ multiplex PCR, the TCRdb table keeps only in-frame clones and is missing some. This sample yields 2,100,000 or so clones, of which nearly 97% are seen a single time; 0.1% to 0.15% belongs to the top ten. Material for sequencing was naive CD4+ T cells sorted from blood. Specified subset: CD45RA+ positively selected. These receptors were taken from a man between 18 and 29 years old in good health.

The genes are TRBV7-3 and TRBJ1-3; tentative D call: TRBD1 (5 bases). V lost 5 bases and J 0 bases, leaving 11 bases between the germline ends. This CDR3 region has 15 residues. Germline values: CDR1 SGHTA, CDR2 FQGTGA. The CDR3 loop is CASSPGHLSGNTIYF. Written as DNA, the CDR3 is TGTGCCAGCAGCCCCGGACACCTCTCTGGAAACACCATATATTTT.

The CDR3 protein is CSFTRDRGETQYF. The CDR3, as DNA: TGCAGCTTTACCCGGGACAGGGGTGAGACCCAGTACTTC. V is TRBV29-1 and J is TRBJ2-5, with TRBD1 identical over 10 bases. The CDR3 has 13 residues. Trimming cost V 8 bases and J 5 bases; bases outside gene matches: 8. Germline loops: CDR1 SQVTM, CDR2 ANQGSEA.

The V gene is TRBV4-3, the J gene TRBJ2-1, with D possibly matching TRBD2 (6 bases). There are 14 residues in the CDR3. V dropped 0 bases and J dropped 12 bases, with 15 bases sitting between them. Germline CDR1 is LGHNA and CDR2 is YSLEER. The CDR3 loop is CASSQDVPGVAQFF. The CDR3 DNA reads as TGCGCCAGCAGCCAAGACGTGCCGGGAGTTGCGCAGTTCTTC.

This clone has only one observation. The chain uses TRBV7-8 and TRBJ2-3; weak D call: TRBD1 (6 bases). Trimming stripped 5 bases from V and 3 bases from J, with 18 bases between. CDR1 and CDR2 (germline): SGHVS, FQNEAQ. There are 16 residues in the CDR3. CDR3 amino acids: CASSPQGGRRTDTQYF. CDR3 DNA: TGTGCCAGCAGCCCACAGGGTGGGAGAAGAACAGATACGCAGTATTTT.

V and J are TRBV18 and TRBJ2-7; 8 bases match TRBD1. Trimming cost V 5 bases and J 7 bases; bases outside gene matches: 4. The CDR3 sequence is 12 residues long. Germline V lookup: CDR1 KGHSH, CDR2 LQKENI. CDR3 region: CASSSRGLEQYF. In DNA, the CDR3 is TGTGCCAGCTCATCCAGGGGGCTAGAGCAGTACTTC.

This clone was found once. This chain joins TRBV7-2 and TRBJ1-1; D ambiguous. This CDR3 has 13 residues. Germline CDR1 SGHTA, CDR2 FQGNSA. V lost 3 bases, J lost 4 bases, and 9 bases lay in between. CDR3 protein: CASSFLLSTEAFF. The CDR3 DNA reads as TGTGCCAGCAGCTTCCTTTTAAGCACTGAAGCTTTCTTT.

This clone is a singleton in its sample. This sequence joins TRBV5-8 and TRBJ2-1; the D call may be TRBD1 or TRBD2 (5 bases each). The CDR3 consists of 14 residues. V was pared by 3 bases and J by 10 bases, with 17 bases between. In germline, CDR1 is SGHTS, CDR2 YDEGEE. CDR3 amino acids: CASSSGPGPREQFF. CDR3 in DNA: TGTGCCAGCAGCTCGGGACCTGGGCCCCGGGAGCAGTTCTTC.

V and J are TRBV5-4 and TRBJ1-4; TRBD1 might be the D (5 bases). Trimming took off 4 bases at V and 7 bases at J, with 17 bases between the two ends. This CDR3 comprises 15 residues. CDR1 is SGHNT and CDR2 is YYREEE in the germline V gene (reference sequence). CDR3 sequence: CASSRGGTGGEKLFF. DNA of the CDR3: TGTGCCAGCAGCCGCGGGGGGACCGGAGGTGAAAAACTGTTTTTT.

The V gene is TRBV18, the J gene TRBJ2-3; no definite D call. CDR1 and CDR2 from the germline V gene are KGHSH and LQKENI. This CDR3 contains 17 residues. V was pared by 1 base and J by 0 bases, with 14 bases between. The CDR3 DNA reads TGTGCCAGCTCACCACAAGTTCTGGCGGTTAGCACAGATACGCAGTATTTT. It encodes CASSPQVLAVSTDTQYF.

This chain connects TRBV10-3 to TRBJ2-3, with TRBD2 matching 10 bases. Germline V gene data show CDR1 as ENHRY and CDR2 as SYGVKD. The CDR3 runs 15 residues. V lost 5 bases to trimming and J lost 0 bases; unmatched junction nucleotides: 2. CDR3 bases: TGTGCCATCAGTACGGGACTAGCGAGCACAGATACGCAGTATTTT. This codes for CAISTGLASTDTQYF.

The sample holds one count of this clone. CDR3 DNA: TGTGCCAGCAGCGCCCTCGGACAGGTTAATTCACCCCTCCACTTT. It encodes CASSALGQVNSPLHF. The gene calls are TRBV5-6 and TRBJ1-6; 7 bases align to TRBD1. Unmatched junction bases numbered 7, after V lost 4 bases and J lost 6 bases. Germline V gene sequence: CDR1 SGHDT, CDR2 YYEEEE. The CDR3 spans 15 residues.

V and J are TRBV7-2 and TRBJ1-5; weak D call: TRBD1 (6 bases). Per the germline V gene, CDR1 is SGHTA and CDR2 is FQGNSA. The CDR3 covers 16 residues. V shed 1 base and J shed 7 bases, with 17 bases lying between them. CDR3 amino acids: CASSLVGRVQGQPQHF. For the CDR3, the DNA is TGTGCCAGCAGCTTAGTAGGCAGGGTCCAGGGGCAGCCCCAGCATTTT.

This clone was detected once. The rearrangement uses TRBV18 and TRBJ1-2; D might be TRBD1 (6 bases). This CDR3 is built from 14 residues. Germline V gene sequence: CDR1 KGHSH, CDR2 LQKENI. Trimming stripped 3 bases from V and 8 bases from J, with 16 bases between. The CDR3: CASSPSTGSEGYTF. The CDR3 DNA follows: TGTGCCAGCTCACCCTCAACAGGGTCTGAGGGCTACACCTTC.

The J gene is TRBJ2-3, the V gene TRBV2; D not certain. CDR1 is SNHLY, CDR2 FYNNEI, per germline. The germline V and J ends were trimmed by 2 bases and 0 bases, with 12 bases remaining between them. The length of the CDR3 is 16 residues. In DNA, the CDR3 is TGTGCCAGCAGTGAAAGGTATTCTATTAGCACAGATACGCAGTATTTT. Its protein is CASSERYSISTDTQYF.

The chain recombines TRBV30 with TRBJ2-1; 12 nucleotides line up with TRBD2. The V gene's germline CDR1 is GTSNPN and CDR2 SVGIG (reference sequence). V trimming: 4 bases; J trimming: 3 bases; junction bases outside the gene matches: 7. This CDR3 contains 16 residues. The chain's CDR3 is CAWTQLAGGSYNEQFF. The CDR3 bases are TGTGCCTGGACACAACTAGCGGGGGGCAGCTACAATGAGCAGTTCTTC.

Only one count was recorded for this clone. The chain employs TRBV5-4 and TRBJ2-2, with 9 nucleotides matching TRBD1. The CDR3 spans 17 residues. Unmatched junction bases numbered 15, after V lost 6 bases and J lost 6 bases. Germline V gives CDR1 SGHNT, CDR2 YYREEE (reference sequence). The CDR3 DNA reads TGTGCCAGCAACCCGGACAGGGGAGGTTCCATGGCCGGGGAGCTGTTTTTT. Translating gives CASNPDRGGSMAGELFF.

This clone was detected a few times. The V and J genes are TRBV6-5 and TRBJ1-6; D unresolved. CDR1 is MNHEY and CDR2 is SVGAGI in the germline V gene. The ends were cut back, 2 bases at V and 4 bases at J, with 6 bases in the middle. This CDR3 has 14 residues. The CDR3, as DNA: TGTGCCAGCAGTTACGAGGGATATAATTCACCCCTCCACTTT. This codes for CASSYEGYNSPLHF.

The CDR3 loop reads CASSEGLAVNTDTQYF. The CDR3 DNA follows: TGTGCCAGCAGCGAGGGACTAGCGGTTAACACAGATACGCAGTATTTT. The rearrangement uses TRBV5-4 and TRBJ2-3; 11 nucleotides agree with TRBD2. V gave up 4 bases and J gave up 2 bases; unmatched junction bases: 6. The CDR3 loop spans 16 amino acids. In germline, CDR1 is SGHNT, CDR2 YYREEE (reference sequence).

V is TRBV5-1 and J is TRBJ1-1; TRBD1 might be the D (5 bases). CDR1 is SGHRS, CDR2 YFSETQ, per germline. The CDR3 runs to 16 residues. Trimming took 0 bases from V and 5 from J, leaving 17 bases between them. In DNA, the CDR3 is TGCGCCAGCAGCTTGGAAGGAATAGGGGCATCTACTGAAGCTTTCTTT. Amino acids: CASSLEGIGASTEAFF.

The genes are TRBV2 and TRBJ2-3; 7 nucleotides line up with TRBD2. CDR3 length: 15 residues. Trimming removed 10 bases from V and 5 bases from J; junction bases left unmatched: 15. Germline CDR1 is SNHLY and CDR2 is FYNNEI. The chain's CDR3 is CATPVERWGGDTQYF. CDR3 in DNA: TGTGCCACCCCTGTCGAAAGGTGGGGGGGAGATACGCAGTATTTT. The full variable domain, in which reference TRBV2 and TRBJ2-3 provide the parts outside the CDR3, is EPEVTQTPSHQVTQMGQEVILRCVPISNHLYFYWYRQILGQKVEFLVSFYNNEISEKSEIFDDQFSVERPDGSNFTLKIRSTKLEDSAMYFCATPVERWGGDTQYFGPGTRLTVL.

The gene calls are TRBV7-2 and TRBJ1-1, with D unresolved. This CDR3 contains 13 residues. Germline V CDR1 and CDR2: SGHTA, FQGNSA. Trimming took 5 bases from V and 4 from J, leaving 11 bases between them. CDR3 protein: CASSNPLVTEAFF. The CDR3 DNA reads TGTGCCAGCAGCAATCCCCTGGTCACTGAAGCTTTCTTT.

The rearrangement links TRBV7-8 to TRBJ1-5; D not certain. This CDR3 contains 17 residues. Germline CDR1 and CDR2: SGHVS and FQNEAQ. V lost 2 bases and J 1 base, leaving 15 bases between the germline ends. The CDR3 DNA is TGTGCCAGCAGCTTAAAGCTAGGGTTGGGGAGCAATCAGCCCCAGCATTTT. Translation: CASSLKLGLGSNQPQHF.